The 9 T cell receptor beta chains in this list originate from one sample, sequenced in a study of T cell repertoires in cytomegalovirus infection. TCRdb re-derived calls from the reads in MiXCR, one entry per CDR3 protein. Seen here are some 270,000 distinct CDR3 sequences, over 15% observed once, and the top ten hold over 40%. Sequencing was performed on CD8+ T cells from PBMCs. These receptors all come from a human donor in good health (CMV status not recorded). Some clones in this sample may be carry-over from other donors' samples.

The CDR3 nucleotides read TGTGCCAGCAGTACAGGGACAGGGGGTAGTCAGCCCCAGCATTTT. Translation: CASSTGTGGSQPQHF. J is TRBJ1-5 and V is TRBV27; 11 nucleotides agree with TRBD1. CDR1 and CDR2 from the germline V gene are MNHEY and SMNVEV (reference sequence). The CDR3 consists of 15 residues. J was trimmed by 6 bases and V by 5 bases; bases with no gene match: 6.

This clonotype was seen repeatedly, ten times or more. J is TRBJ1-5 and V is TRBV7-2; D is ambiguous. V was cut by 1 base and J by 9 bases, with 25 bases left in between. Germline V gene lookup returns CDR1 SGHTA and CDR2 FQGNSA. The CDR3 is made up of 18 amino acids. The CDR3 here is CASSLVEGRRVGLGPQHF. DNA for the CDR3: TGTGCCAGCAGCTTAGTGGAGGGCCGGAGGGTCGGCCTTGGGCCCCAGCATTTT.

The chain recombines TRBV7-9 with TRBJ2-4; D unresolved. Germline CDR1 and CDR2: SEHNR and FQNEAQ (reference sequence). V was trimmed by 5 bases and J by 0 bases, leaving 8 bases between them. The CDR3 loop spans 14 amino acids. CDR3 residues: CASSPKLAKNIQYF. The CDR3 DNA reads TGTGCCAGCAGCCCGAAGTTAGCCAAAAACATTCAGTACTTC. The full variable domain, with the rest looked up from reference TRBV7-9 and TRBJ2-4, is DTGVSQNPRHKITKRGQNVTFRCDPISEHNRLYWYRQTLGQGPEFLTYFQNEAQLEKSRLLSDRFSAERPKGSFSTLEIQRTEQGDSAMYLCASSPKLAKNIQYFGAGTRLSVL.

At least ten counts were recorded for this clonotype. V gene TRBV28 combines with J gene TRBJ1-6, with TRBD1 as a possible D gene (6 bases). The V and J ends lost 5 bases and 9 bases respectively, with 14 bases between them. The CDR3 has 14 amino acids. Per the germline V gene, CDR1 is MDHEN and CDR2 is SYDVKM. The DNA of the CDR3 is TGTGCCAGCAGTCTTACAGGGACGGGTTCACCCCTCCACTTT. The encoded protein is CASSLTGTGSPLHF.

This chain links TRBV6-6 with TRBJ1-5; TRBD1 matches at 8 bases. Germline values: CDR1 MNHNY, CDR2 SVGAGI (reference sequence). Germline trimming cut 6 bases from V and 2 bases from J; bases unmatched to any gene: 6. The CDR3 is 15 amino acids. CDR3 nucleotide sequence: TGTGCCAGCAGACTACAGGGGGGAGGCAATCAGCCCCAGCATTTT. Residues: CASRLQGGGNQPQHF.

There are many counts of this clonotype. The J gene is TRBJ1-2, the V gene TRBV4-1, with TRBD1 matching over 10 bases. J was trimmed by 6 bases and V by 3 bases; bases with no gene match: 7. The germline V gene encodes CDR1 MGHRA and CDR2 YSYEKL. The CDR3 is 15 residues long. CDR3 sequence: CASSQRTGGSNGYTF. The CDR3 coding sequence is TGCGCCAGCAGCCAGAGGACAGGGGGTTCAAATGGCTACACCTTC.

There are many counts of this clonotype. The chain employs TRBV6-6 and TRBJ1-1; possible D gene TRBD1, 6 bases. Germline CDR1 is MNHNY and CDR2 is SVGAGI (reference sequence). Trimming left V 7 bases short and J 1 base short, with 19 bases between. The CDR3 has 16 residues. CDR3 bases: TGTGCCAGCAACAGAGGGGGGAGCGGTAAGAACACTGAAGCTTTCTTT. It specifies CASNRGGSGKNTEAFF.

This clonotype was picked up a small number of times. The chain uses TRBV7-8 and TRBJ2-7; unclear D gene. The V end lost 5 bases, the J end lost 7 bases, and 18 bases lay between the germline ends. This CDR3 is 14 amino acids long. Germline CDR1 SGHVS, CDR2 FQNEAQ. The CDR3 region is CASSPGPQRKEQYF. CDR3 DNA sequence: TGTGCCAGCAGCCCCGGCCCCCAACGTAAGGAGCAGTACTTC.

This rearrangement joins TRBV19 to TRBJ2-7; D tentatively reads TRBD1 or TRBD2 (5 bases each). There are 14 residues in the CDR3. Trimming shortened V by 8 bases and J by 4 bases, and 18 bases separated the two germline ends. Germline V gene lookup returns CDR1 LNHDA and CDR2 SQIVND (reference sequence). CDR3 sequence: CASSALVGEYEQYF. CDR3 in DNA: TGTGCCAGTTCGGCGCTTGTGGGGGAATACGAGCAGTACTTC. Drawing the rest from reference TRBV19 and TRBJ2-7, the complete variable domain is DGGITQSPKYLFRKEGQNVTLSCEQNLNHDAMYWYRQDPGQGLRLIYYSQIVNDFQKGDIAEGYSVSREKKESFPLTVTSAQKNPTAFYLCASSALVGEYEQYFGPGTRLTVT.